A selection of T cell receptor beta chains follows, all from one sample in a study of T cell responses to AZD1222 COVID-19 vaccine. Assay used: immunoSEQ multiplex PCR; TCRdb lists only in-frame clones, some missing. Of about 140,000 clones in the sample, 75% to 90% were seen once. The material sequenced was peripheral blood, taken on day 0 of AZD1222 vaccination. These receptors came from an adult in good health. The CDR3 runs from the conserved cysteine through the conserved F or W. D genes are given only for firm matches. Expanded clones get a size class; other rows say once, few or many, or leave the size out.

>few|-|TRBV7-8|TRBJ1-1
TGTGCCAGCAGCTTAGCCTTGCCACTTGAAGCTTTCTTT
CASSLALPLEAFF
>-|-|TRBV7-2|TRBJ1-4
TGTGCCAGCAGCTTAGGACAGGCCCCTGAAAAACTGTTTTTT
CASSLGQAPEKLFF
>-|TRBD1|TRBV3-1/TRBV3-2|TRBJ2-4
TGTGCCAGCAGCCAGAATGGACAGGGGGCTGGCATTCAGTACTTC
CASSQNGQGAGIQYF
>-|-|TRBV25-1|TRBJ1-2
TGTGCCAGCAGTGACCCGGGACAAGCCCCTTATGGCTACACCTTC
CASSDPGQAPYGYTF
>-|-|TRBV7-8|TRBJ1-3
TGTGCCAGCAGCTTAGCGTTAGGCAGGGATGCAGGAAACACCATATATTTT
CASSLALGRDAGNTIYF
>-|TRBD2|TRBV11-2|TRBJ2-1
TGTGCCAGCAGCTTAGTGTCGGGGGGTAACTCTCCTGAGCAGTTCTTC
CASSLVSGGNSPEQFF
>-|TRBD1|TRBV7-8|TRBJ1-6
TGTGCCAGCACCCTGGACAGGGTCAGCAATAATTCACCCCTCCACTTT
CASTLDRVSNNSPLHF
>-|-|TRBV6-5|TRBJ2-5
TGTGCCAGCAGTTACTTTAGGGGGGGAAGAGAAGAGACCCAGTACTTC
CASSYFRGGREETQYF
>-|-|TRBV30|TRBJ2-7
TGTGCCTGGAGTCGCCGGGACTACGAGCAGTACTTC
CAWSRRDYEQYF
>-|-|TRBV12-3/TRBV12-4|TRBJ1-1
TGTGCCAGCACTTCACCAGGGGCCCCTGAAGCTTTCTTT
CASTSPGAPEAFF
>-|TRBD1|TRBV4-1|TRBJ1-1
TGCGCCAGCAGCCCGCCAGGGGGTTTTTTGAACACTGAAGCTTTCTTT
CASSPPGGFLNTEAFF
>once|-|TRBV10-2|TRBJ2-1
TGCGCCAGCAGTGTGAGGGACTTCGACAATGAGCAGTTCTTC
CASSVRDFDNEQFF
>-|-|TRBV9|TRBJ1-5
TGTGCCAGCAGCCCCAGCAGCAATCAGCCCCAGCATTTT
CASSPSSNQPQHF